The clone carrying this TCR beta chain has a count of ten or more. Its antigen is undetermined. This sample stems from a study of T cell clonality in common variable immunodeficiency. Findings and limits, study-wide: In common variable immunodeficiency, TCR beta chains reportedly carried fewer deletions and N-nucleotide insertions. Repertoire-complication correlations in CVID were limited by patient heterogeneity. CVID subjects showed higher TCRbeta clonality than healthy controls.

Equal genomic DNA amounts from CVID and control samples were sequenced. Using immunoSEQ multiplex PCR, the repertoire was profiled, and TCRdb retains in-frame clones only, with some absent. Reported are about 45,000 clones, none seen only once; the ten largest carry about 0.67%. Sequencing was performed on peripheral blood mononuclear cells. The clonotype originates from a person between 18 and 70 years old in good health.

The DNA read from the CDR3 is TGTGCCACCAGTGATTATGGGACTAGCGGGGCTCAAGCCTACAATGAG. Its translation: CATSDYGTSGAQAYNE. The whole CDR3 sequence reads CATSDYGTSGAQAYNEQFF. This rearrangement joins TRBV24-1 to TRBJ2-1, with 13 bases matching TRBD2. The CDR3 is cut off 3 residues early in the read; its end comes from the germline J gene. Germline assignment: CDR1 KGHDR and CDR2 SFDVKD. CDR3 length: 19 residues. After removal of 2 bases from V and 2 bases from J, the junction contained 8 bases not matched to a gene.